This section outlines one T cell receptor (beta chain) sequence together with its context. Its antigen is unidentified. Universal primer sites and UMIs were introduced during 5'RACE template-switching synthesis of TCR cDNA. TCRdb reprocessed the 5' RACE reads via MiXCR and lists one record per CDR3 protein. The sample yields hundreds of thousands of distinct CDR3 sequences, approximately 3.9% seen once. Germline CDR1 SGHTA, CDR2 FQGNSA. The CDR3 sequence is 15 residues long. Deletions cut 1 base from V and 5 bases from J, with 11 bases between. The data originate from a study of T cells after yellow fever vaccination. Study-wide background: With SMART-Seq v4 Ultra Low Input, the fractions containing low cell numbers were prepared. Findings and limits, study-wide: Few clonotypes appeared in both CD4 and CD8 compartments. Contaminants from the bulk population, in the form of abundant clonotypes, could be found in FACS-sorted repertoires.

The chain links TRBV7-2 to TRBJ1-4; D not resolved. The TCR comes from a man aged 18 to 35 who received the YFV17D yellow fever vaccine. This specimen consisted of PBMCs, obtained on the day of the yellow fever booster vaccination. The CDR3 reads CASSLVGGQNEKLFF. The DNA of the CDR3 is TGTGCCAGCAGCTTAGTAGGAGGGCAGAATGAAAAACTGTTTTTT.